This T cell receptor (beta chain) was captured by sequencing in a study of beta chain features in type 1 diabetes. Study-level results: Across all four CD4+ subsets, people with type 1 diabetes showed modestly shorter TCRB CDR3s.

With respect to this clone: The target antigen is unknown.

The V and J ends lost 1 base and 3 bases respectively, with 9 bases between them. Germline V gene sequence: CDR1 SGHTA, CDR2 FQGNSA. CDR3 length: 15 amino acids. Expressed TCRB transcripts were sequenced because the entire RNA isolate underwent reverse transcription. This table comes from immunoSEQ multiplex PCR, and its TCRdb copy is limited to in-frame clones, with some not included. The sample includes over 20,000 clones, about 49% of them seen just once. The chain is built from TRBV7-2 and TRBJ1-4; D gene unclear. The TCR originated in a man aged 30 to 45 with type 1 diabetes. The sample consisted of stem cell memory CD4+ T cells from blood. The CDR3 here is CASSLGRQPNEKLFF. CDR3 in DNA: TGTGCCAGCAGCTTAGGGCGGCAGCCTAATGAAAAACTGTTTTTT.